These 2 T cell receptor beta chains originate from one sample sequenced in a study of T cell changes during pregnancy in multiple sclerosis. Libraries were prepared by immunoSEQ multiplex PCR; TCRdb keeps only in-frame clonotypes and omits some of them. The data contain tens of thousands of clones, roughly 90% of them singletons. Sequenced material: CD4+ T cells from peripheral blood mononuclear cells, taken in the third trimester of pregnancy. All receptors derive from a female donor with multiple sclerosis, enrolled in a pregnancy study.

The chain combines TRBV6-6 with TRBJ2-1; TRBD1 matches 7 bases. CDR1 is MNHNY and CDR2 is SVGAGI in the germline V gene (reference sequence). With V trimmed by 5 bases and J by 8 bases, 6 bases remained unmatched. The CDR3 extends over 13 amino acids. The CDR3 is CASSQTGLYEQFF. The CDR3, as DNA: TGTGCCAGCAGTCAGACAGGGCTGTATGAGCAGTTCTTC.

The chain employs TRBV5-5 and TRBJ1-5, with D unresolved. Germline-derived CDR1 and CDR2 are SGHKS and YYEKEE (reference sequence). With 2 bases removed from V and 1 base from J, the gap between germline ends came to 13 bases. The CDR3 length is 16 residues. CDR3 DNA sequence: TGTGCCAGCAGCTTCGGTTTAGGCGGCAGCAATCAGCCCCAGCATTTT. This gives the protein CASSFGLGGSNQPQHF. Complete variable domain (other parts from reference TRBV5-5 and TRBJ1-5): DAGVTQSPTHLIKTRGQQVTLRCSPISGHKSVSWYQQVLGQGPQFIFQYYEKEERGRGNFPDRFSARQFPNYSSELNVNALLLGDSALYLCASSFGLGGSNQPQHFGDGTRLSIL.